This entry is about one TCR beta chain. The entry originates in a study of blood T cell repertoires in COVID-19. Study details: Researchers got acute and convalescent COVID-19 samples from the United States, Italy and Spain.

Original processing methods: Nucleated cell counts were estimated from reference gene primer amplification. The table came from immunoSEQ multiplex PCR; TCRdb's copy has only in-frame clones and leaves some out. V, J and clone size were drawn from that table, and D and trimming were deduced from the DNA. The table shows roughly 28,000 clones, with around four fifths occurring only once. Germline V gives CDR1 MNHEY, CDR2 SVGAGI. CDR3 length equals 15 residues. V dropped 8 bases and J dropped 6 bases, with 20 bases sitting between them. The TCR comes from a woman between 70 and 85 years old with active or convalescent COVID-19. This sequence joins TRBV6-5 and TRBJ2-1, with D maybe TRBD1 (5 bases). Sequenced: peripheral blood. The CDR3 nucleotides read TGTGCCAGCGAGTATGAGACCAGGGCCTCCAATGAGCAGTTCTTC. Its translation: CASEYETRASNEQFF.